This T cell receptor beta chain was captured by sequencing in a study of blood T cells in healthy people across ages. Primed by a sample-barcoded 5' primer and a J-beta primer mix, a second PCR proceeded for 7 to 11 cycles. TCRdb passed the 5' RACE reads through MiXCR, listing each CDR3 protein once. The sample contains around 800,000 distinct CDR3 sequences, roughly 44% of which appear only once. The germline V gene has CDR1 SGHTA and CDR2 FQGNSA. V gave up 5 bases and J gave up 4 bases, with 22 bases separating them. This CDR3 comprises 17 residues. The sequenced sample consisted of blood. The chain uses TRBV7-2 and TRBJ2-3; D is tentatively TRBD1 or TRBD2 (5 bases each). The receptor's source is a man aged 55 to 70 in good health. The CDR3 here is CASSTQAGQGVADTQYF. The CDR3 nucleotides read TGTGCCAGCAGCACCCAGGCGGGTCAGGGAGTTGCAGATACGCAGTATTTT.